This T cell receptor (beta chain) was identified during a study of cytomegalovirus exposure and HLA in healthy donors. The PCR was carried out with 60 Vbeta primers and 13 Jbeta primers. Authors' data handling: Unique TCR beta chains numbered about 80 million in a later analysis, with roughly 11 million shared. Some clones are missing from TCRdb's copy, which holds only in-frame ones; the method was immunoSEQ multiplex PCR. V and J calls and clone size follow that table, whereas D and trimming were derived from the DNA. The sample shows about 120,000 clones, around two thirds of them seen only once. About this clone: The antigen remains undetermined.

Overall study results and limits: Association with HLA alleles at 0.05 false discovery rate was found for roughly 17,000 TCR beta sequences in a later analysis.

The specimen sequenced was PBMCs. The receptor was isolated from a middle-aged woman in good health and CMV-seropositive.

The chain's CDR3 is CASSFRASEAYEQYF. The DNA for the CDR3 is TGTGCCAGCAGTTTTAGAGCTAGCGAGGCCTACGAGCAGTACTTC. The rearrangement uses TRBV27 and TRBJ2-7; maybe TRBD2 (6 bases). V was shortened by 3 bases and J by 2 bases, with 14 bases between the two germline ends. The V gene's germline CDR1 is MNHEY and CDR2 SMNVEV (reference sequence). The CDR3 contains 15 residues.